A single sample is the source of the 32 T cell receptor beta chains below, sequenced in a study of cytomegalovirus exposure and HLA in healthy donors. Vbeta (60) and Jbeta (13) primers were used in the PCR. This table comes from immunoSEQ multiplex PCR, and its TCRdb copy is limited to in-frame clones, with some not included. Of 150,000 or so clones listed, around 72% are singletons. The sequenced sample was PBMCs. The source is a man aged 18 to 29 in good health and CMV-seropositive.

The gene calls are TRBV6-5 and TRBJ1-2; the match to TRBD1 covers 11 bases. The germline V gene has CDR1 MNHEY and CDR2 SVGAGI. This CDR3 is built from 16 residues. V lost 4 bases and J lost 0; bases outside the gene matches: 4. The CDR3: CASSWGQGGPNYGYTF. The CDR3 nucleotides read TGTGCCAGCAGTTGGGGACAGGGGGGGCCTAACTATGGCTACACCTTC.

The J gene is TRBJ1-6, the V gene TRBV7-8; D unclear. V was trimmed by 1 base and J by 4 bases, leaving 8 bases between them. Germline V gives CDR1 SGHVS, CDR2 FQNEAQ. This CDR3 comprises 15 residues. CDR3 region: CASSLETPYNSPLHF. The CDR3 DNA follows: TGTGCCAGCAGCTTAGAAACACCTTATAATTCACCCCTCCACTTT.

The chain carries TRBV14 and TRBJ1-4; TRBD1 is a possible D gene (5 bases). Trimming left V 0 bases short and J 0 bases short, with 14 bases between. The V gene's germline CDR1 is SGHDN and CDR2 FVKESK. The CDR3 sequence is 18 residues long. CDR3 residues: CASSQDMAGYATNEKLFF. The DNA for the CDR3 is TGTGCCAGCAGCCAAGATATGGCAGGGTATGCAACTAATGAAAAACTGTTTTTT.

V and J are TRBV28 and TRBJ2-7; 8 bases are a match to TRBD1. The CDR3 spans 16 residues. CDR1 MDHEN and CDR2 SYDVKM come from the germline V gene. V trimming: 2 bases; J trimming: 0 bases; junction bases outside the gene matches: 6. Here the CDR3 reads CASSLGTGRLSYEQYF. The DNA of the CDR3 is TGTGCCAGCAGTTTAGGGACAGGTCGCCTCTCCTACGAGCAGTACTTC. Looking up the rest from reference TRBV28 and TRBJ2-7 gives the full variable domain: DVKVTQSSRYLVKRTGEKVFLECVQDMDHENMFWYRQDPGLGLRLIYFSYDVKMKEKGDIPEGYSVSREKKERFSLILESASTNQTSMYLCASSLGTGRLSYEQYFGPGTRLTVT.

The chain uses TRBV6-5 and TRBJ2-2; unclear D gene. The CDR3 has 13 amino acids. Germline-derived CDR1 and CDR2 are MNHEY and SVGAGI. Trimming cost V 0 bases and J 7 bases, with 6 bases left between them. CDR3: CASSYSSVGELFF. CDR3 coding DNA: TGTGCCAGCAGTTACTCGAGTGTCGGGGAGCTGTTTTTT.

In its sample, this clone was seen once. At one end, the junction sequence differs from germline, possibly due to a read error. The chain combines TRBV7-2 with TRBJ2-7, with 10 bases fitting TRBD2. This CDR3 has 17 amino acids. Germline V gives CDR1 SGHTA, CDR2 FQGNSA. The CDR3 is CASSLGYPSGSSHEQYF. CDR3 coding DNA: TGTGCCAGCAGCTTAGGATACCCTAGCGGGAGCTCCCACGAGCAGTACTTC.

In this sample, this clone turned up a few times. The rearrangement links TRBV5-8 to TRBJ2-7, with D perhaps matching TRBD2 (5 bases). Germline V lookup: CDR1 SGHTS, CDR2 YDEGEE. The V end lost 4 bases, the J end lost 0 bases, and 14 bases lay between the germline ends. There are 15 residues in the CDR3. CDR3 loop: CASSLVAGDSYEQYF. The CDR3 coding sequence is TGTGCCAGCAGCCTGGTAGCCGGGGACTCCTACGAGCAGTACTTC.

The chain uses TRBV27 and TRBJ2-1; 12 bases line up with TRBD1. This CDR3 comprises 15 residues. J gave up 9 bases and V 3 bases, and 6 bases lay outside the gene matches. Germline V gene data show CDR1 as MNHEY and CDR2 as SMNVEV (reference sequence). CDR3 in amino acids: CASSFLGQGAFEQFF. The CDR3 DNA follows: TGTGCCAGCAGTTTCTTGGGACAGGGGGCCTTTGAGCAGTTCTTC.

V is TRBV5-1 and J is TRBJ1-6, with 7 bases fitting TRBD1. This CDR3 contains 13 residues. Looked up from germline, CDR1 is SGHRS and CDR2 is YFSETQ. Germline trimming cut 0 bases from V and 9 bases from J; bases unmatched to any gene: 0. CDR3 in DNA: TGCGCCAGCAGCTTGGCAGGGGGTTCACCCCTCCACTTT. Its protein is CASSLAGGSPLHF. Full variable domain (outside the CDR3, taken from reference TRBV5-1 and TRBJ1-6): KAGVTQTPRYLIKTRGQQVTLSCSPISGHRSVSWYQQTPGQGLQFLFEYFSETQRNKGNFPGRFSGRQFSNSRSEMNVSTLELGDSALYLCASSLAGGSPLHFGNGTRLTVT.

Notes on this clone: The junction does not match germline at one end; this may be a read error. The rearrangement links TRBV7-9 to TRBJ1-1; D unclear. The CDR3 sequence is 12 residues long. Germline CDR1 SEHNR, CDR2 FQNEAQ (reference sequence). The CDR3 sequence: CSSSSGETEAFF. CDR3 bases: TGTTCCAGCAGCTCGGGTGAGACTGAAGCTTTCTTT.

The V call is TRBV19, the J call TRBJ1-3; D may be TRBD1 (5 bases). The CDR3 contains 14 residues. The germline V gene has CDR1 LNHDA and CDR2 SQIVND (reference sequence). V was cut by 6 bases and J by 3 bases, with 12 bases left in between. The CDR3 reads CASSHKGFGNTIYF. CDR3 nucleotides: TGTGCCAGTAGCCATAAGGGGTTTGGAAACACCATATATTTT.

The V call is TRBV4-2, the J call TRBJ2-7; 8 bases are shared with TRBD1. CDR3 size: 13 residues. The germline V gene has CDR1 LGHNA and CDR2 YNFKEQ. The trim removed 7 bases at V and 5 bases at J, leaving 7 bases unmatched. The CDR3 DNA reads as TGTGCCAGCATGGGGGACAGGTTGGACGAGCAGTACTTC. Encoded protein: CASMGDRLDEQYF.

The sample holds a few counts of this clone. The chain links TRBV7-2 to TRBJ2-1, with 7 bases matching TRBD2. Germline V CDR1 and CDR2: SGHTA, FQGNSA. The CDR3 is 14 amino acids. The trim removed 0 bases at V and 10 bases at J, leaving 6 bases unmatched. The CDR3 DNA sequence: TGTGCCAGCAGCTTAGCGTCCTGGGGGGGAGAGCAGTTCTTC. The encoded protein is CASSLASWGGEQFF.

In the case of this clone: A read error may produce the germline difference seen at one junction end. The genes are TRBV18 and TRBJ1-2, with a tentative D call TRBD1 (5 bases). The CDR3 has 13 residues. Germline lookup yields CDR1 KGHSH and CDR2 LQKENI. Here the CDR3 reads CASSPTESYGYAF. CDR3 DNA: TGTGCCAGCTCACCGACAGAGTCCTATGGCTACGCCTTC.

This chain joins TRBV4-3 and TRBJ2-3, with D possibly matching TRBD1 (6 bases). Germline loops: CDR1 LGHNA, CDR2 YSLEER. V lost 4 bases, J lost 1 base, and 15 bases lay in between. The CDR3 runs to 16 residues. CDR3 region: CASSRVTGRGTDTQYF. DNA for the CDR3: TGCGCCAGCAGCCGAGTCACAGGGAGAGGCACAGATACGCAGTATTTT.

In this sample, this clone turned up a few times. The chain has TRBV6-5 and TRBJ2-3; D remains unclear. V lost 2 bases to trimming and J lost 1 base, with 7 bases between them. The CDR3 spans 14 residues. Germline loops: CDR1 MNHEY, CDR2 SVGAGI. CDR3 sequence: CASSYDQGTDTQYF. DNA for the CDR3: TGTGCCAGCAGTTACGACCAGGGCACAGATACGCAGTATTTT.

The genes are TRBV6-5 and TRBJ2-7; 7 bases agree with TRBD2. The CDR3 consists of 13 residues. Germline assignment: CDR1 MNHEY and CDR2 SVGAGI. The junction had 7 bases not matched to a gene; V was cut back by 5 bases and J by 6 bases. CDR3 amino acids: CASSRNSGAEQYF. The DNA of the CDR3 is TGTGCCAGCAGTCGAAACAGCGGGGCCGAGCAGTACTTC.

Regarding this clone: An end of the junction does not agree with germline; a read error may underlie this. The chain uses TRBV4-1 and TRBJ2-7; weak D call: TRBD2 (6 bases). CDR1 is MGHRA and CDR2 is YSYEKL in the germline V gene. This CDR3 is 15 amino acids long. The CDR3 nucleotides read TGCGCCAGCAGCCCGAGGGACTCGAGGAGTTACGAGCAGCACTTC. This codes for CASSPRDSRSYEQHF.

The rearrangement uses TRBV30 and TRBJ1-4; a possible D gene is TRBD1 (5 bases). The CDR3 extends over 13 amino acids. Trimming left V 2 bases short and J 8 bases short, with 12 bases between. Germline CDR1 GTSNPN, CDR2 SVGIG (reference sequence). CDR3 coding DNA: TGTGCCTGGAGTAGAGACAGAGGAGAAAAACTGTTTTTT. Its translation: CAWSRDRGEKLFF.

The rearrangement links TRBV5-5 to TRBJ2-7; D possibly corresponds to TRBD1 (6 bases). Germline CDR1 SGHKS, CDR2 YYEKEE (reference sequence). The V end was cut by 2 bases, the J end by 0 bases, with 12 bases between. CDR3 length: 15 residues. For the CDR3, the DNA is TGTGCCAGCAGCTTACGAGACAGGTTCTCCTACGAGCAGTACTTC. It specifies CASSLRDRFSYEQYF.

V is TRBV11-3 and J is TRBJ1-4, with 7 bases that match TRBD1. The CDR3 sequence is 17 residues long. V gave up 1 base and J gave up 7 bases; unmatched junction bases: 12. Germline loops: CDR1 SGHNT, CDR2 YENEEA. This CDR3 is CASSLAQTDRKCEKLFF. The CDR3 DNA follows: TGTGCCAGCAGCTTAGCCCAGACGGACAGGAAATGTGAAAAACTGTTTTTT.

This clone was observed a few times. V is TRBV5-1 and J is TRBJ2-1; D gene unclear. V was pared by 1 base and J by 7 bases, with 3 bases between. The CDR3 covers 11 residues. Germline V lookup: CDR1 SGHRS, CDR2 YFSETQ. The DNA for the CDR3 is TGCGCCAGCAGCTTGTTAAATGAGCAGTTCTTC. Translated, it gives CASSLLNEQFF.

The chain joins TRBV4-1 to TRBJ2-2, with 7 nucleotides matching TRBD2. Unmatched junction bases numbered 6, after V lost 4 bases and J lost 4 bases. CDR1 and CDR2 (germline): MGHRA, YSYEKL. This CDR3 is 15 amino acids long. The CDR3 loop reads CASSRSGVFTGELFF. In DNA, the CDR3 is TGCGCCAGCAGCCGAAGCGGGGTATTCACCGGGGAGCTGTTTTTT.

This clone was recorded a few times. The rearrangement joins TRBV7-6 to TRBJ2-3; possible D gene TRBD2, 5 bases. The CDR3 length is 16 residues. The ends were cut back, 0 bases at V and 0 bases at J, with 10 bases in the middle. CDR1 is SGHVS and CDR2 is FNYEAQ in the germline V gene. CDR3 in DNA: TGTGCCAGCAGCTTAGCTGAGGGTGAGAGCACAGATACGCAGTATTTT. Protein product: CASSLAEGESTDTQYF.

J is TRBJ2-7 and V is TRBV7-8, with 9 bases fitting TRBD1. The CDR3 covers 13 residues. Germline assignment: CDR1 SGHVS and CDR2 FQNEAQ. The trim removed 5 bases at V and 4 bases at J, leaving 3 bases unmatched. The CDR3 spells CASSRGQGYEQYF. Here the CDR3 DNA reads TGTGCCAGCAGCCGCGGACAGGGGTACGAGCAGTACTTC.

This chain uses TRBV10-3 with TRBJ2-1; possibly TRBD1 for D (5 bases). The germline V gene has CDR1 ENHRY and CDR2 SYGVKD. This CDR3 region has 13 residues. Trimming pared 2 bases from V and 6 bases from J, leaving 8 bases between. The CDR3 sequence: CAISEGQSNEQFF. The CDR3 nucleotides are TGTGCCATCAGTGAGGGACAAAGCAATGAGCAGTTCTTC.

The chain couples TRBV29-1 to TRBJ1-4; 7 bases are a match to TRBD1. The CDR3 extends over 13 amino acids. CDR1 and CDR2 (germline): SQVTM, ANQGSEA. Germline trimming cut 3 bases from V and 7 bases from J; bases unmatched to any gene: 5. CDR3 residues: CSVEEGASEKLFF. The CDR3 coding sequence is TGCAGCGTTGAGGAGGGGGCGAGTGAAAAACTGTTTTTT.

The V and J genes are TRBV6-5 and TRBJ2-2; 7 nucleotides agree with TRBD2. J was trimmed by 7 bases and V by 3 bases; bases with no gene match: 2. Germline V gene data show CDR1 as MNHEY and CDR2 as SVGAGI. This CDR3 contains 13 residues. The CDR3 region is CASSYREGGELFF. DNA of the CDR3: TGTGCCAGCAGTTATAGGGAGGGCGGGGAGCTGTTTTTT.

The gene calls are TRBV7-9 and TRBJ2-3; TRBD2 agrees at 7 bases. CDR3 length: 16 residues. Trimming at V came to 0 bases and at J to 3 bases, leaving 6 bases not matched to a gene. Germline loops: CDR1 SEHNR, CDR2 FQNEAQ (reference sequence). DNA for the CDR3: TGTGCCAGCAGCTTAGCGACTAGCTCTACAACAGATACGCAGTATTTT. Protein sequence: CASSLATSSTTDTQYF.

The chain links TRBV6-5 to TRBJ1-1; TRBD1 matches at 9 bases. The length of the CDR3 is 16 residues. V shed 2 bases and J 7 bases; nucleotides not matched to a gene: 11. Germline CDR1 and CDR2: MNHEY and SVGAGI. The CDR3 sequence: CASSYRTGALSGEAFF. The CDR3 DNA is TGTGCCAGCAGTTACCGGACAGGGGCGTTGTCCGGTGAAGCTTTCTTT.

The gene calls are TRBV5-8 and TRBJ2-3; maybe TRBD2 (5 bases). Germline assignment: CDR1 SGHTS and CDR2 YDEGEE. The CDR3 sequence is 15 residues long. V was clipped by 1 base and J by 4 bases, with 13 bases between them. The CDR3 sequence is CASSLILGPADTQYF. DNA of the CDR3: TGTGCCAGCAGCTTGATACTAGGCCCTGCAGATACGCAGTATTTT. Full variable domain (rest looked up from reference TRBV5-8 and TRBJ2-3): EAGVTQSPTHLIKTRGQQATLRCSPISGHTSVYWYQQALGLGLQFLLWYDEGEERNRGNFPPRFSGRQFPNYSSELNVNALELEDSALYLCASSLILGPADTQYFGPGTRLTVL.

The gene calls are TRBV7-3 and TRBJ2-1; 10 bases are shared with TRBD2. This CDR3 comprises 14 residues. Germline CDR1 reads SGHTA; CDR2 reads FQGTGA. V dropped 5 bases and J dropped 9; count of bases not matched to a gene: 7. CDR3 in amino acids: CASSLSSGSTEQFF. Written as DNA, the CDR3 is TGTGCCAGCAGCCTATCTAGCGGGAGTACTGAGCAGTTCTTC.